The 20 T cell receptor beta chains below come from one sample, sequenced in a study of cytomegalovirus exposure and HLA in healthy donors. The PCR employed 60 Vbeta primers together with 13 Jbeta primers. Here immunoSEQ multiplex PCR was the method, and the copy in TCRdb shows in-frame clones only, minus some. The sample has 150,000 to 200,000 clones, about 77% seen once; the top ten hold about 9.1%. Sequenced: PBMCs. Every receptor here comes from a man between 18 and 35 years old in good health and CMV-seropositive.

The chain joins TRBV7-9 to TRBJ1-2; 7 bases line up with TRBD1. Germline V lookup: CDR1 SEHNR, CDR2 FQNEAQ (reference sequence). The CDR3 sequence is 14 residues long. V shed 5 bases and J 4 bases; nucleotides not matched to a gene: 7. CDR3 region: CASSPERGRYGYTF. The CDR3 DNA sequence: TGTGCCAGCAGCCCGGAAAGGGGGCGCTATGGCTACACCTTC.

The chain uses TRBV2 and TRBJ2-2, with 12 positions matching TRBD2. Germline CDR1 and CDR2: SNHLY and FYNNEI. J gave up 6 bases and V 3 bases, and 5 bases lay outside the gene matches. This CDR3 spans 16 amino acids. The CDR3 protein is CASSDWLAGGAGELFF. CDR3 nucleotide sequence: TGTGCCAGCAGTGATTGGCTAGCGGGAGGGGCCGGGGAGCTGTTTTTT.

The CDR3 sequence: CASSLRVWETQYF. CDR3 bases: TGTGCCAGCAGCTTACGAGTCTGGGAGACCCAGTACTTC. The chain joins TRBV7-2 to TRBJ2-5; D is uncertain. CDR3 length equals 13 residues. Trimming took off 2 bases at V and 5 bases at J, with 9 bases between the two ends. Germline CDR1 and CDR2: SGHTA and FQGNSA.

The genes are TRBV5-6 and TRBJ2-1; D gene unclear. The CDR3 covers 13 residues. The germline V gene encodes CDR1 SGHDT and CDR2 YYEEEE. With 2 bases removed from V and 10 bases from J, the gap between germline ends came to 13 bases. The CDR3 is CASSFLASGEQFF. CDR3 DNA sequence: TGTGCCAGCAGCTTCCTGGCTAGTGGAGAGCAGTTCTTC.

The CDR3 region is CASRLPVRAEAFF. CDR3 nucleotide sequence: TGTGCCAGCAGACTCCCCGTGAGGGCTGAAGCTTTCTTT. V and J are TRBV28 and TRBJ1-1; no clear D. Germline V lookup: CDR1 MDHEN, CDR2 SYDVKM. Trimming took off 6 bases at V and 6 bases at J, with 14 bases between the two ends. CDR3 length: 13 residues.

The chain couples TRBV6-5 to TRBJ2-3; 8 positions agree with TRBD2. After removal of 4 bases from V and 0 bases from J, the junction contained 3 bases not matched to a gene. This CDR3 region has 15 residues. Germline CDR1 reads MNHEY; CDR2 reads SVGAGI. The CDR3 is CASSWRGASTDTQYF. The CDR3 DNA is TGTGCCAGCAGTTGGCGGGGGGCTAGCACAGATACGCAGTATTTT.

The rearrangement uses TRBV28 and TRBJ2-1, with TRBD2 matching 8 bases. The V gene end was trimmed by 7 bases and the J gene end by 7 bases; junction bases not matched to a gene: 9. Germline CDR1 is MDHEN and CDR2 is SYDVKM. The CDR3 sequence is 14 residues long. The CDR3 coding sequence is TGTGCCAGCAACGGAGCGGGAGCTAGAAATGAGCAGTTCTTC. It yields the protein CASNGAGARNEQFF.

This clone was observed a handful of times. The chain employs TRBV7-3 and TRBJ1-1; 8 bases align to TRBD1. This CDR3 region has 13 residues. Looked up from germline, CDR1 is SGHTA and CDR2 is FQGTGA. V was clipped by 3 bases and J by 6 bases; unmatched bases: 3. Written as DNA, the CDR3 is TGTGCCAGCAGCTTTGACAGGGGATCTGAAGCTTTCTTT. This translates into CASSFDRGSEAFF.

This sequence joins TRBV5-4 and TRBJ2-2; 12 bases fit TRBD2. Germline loops: CDR1 SGHNT, CDR2 YYREEE (reference sequence). This CDR3 has 16 residues. Trimming at V came to 4 bases and at J to 4 bases, leaving 5 bases not matched to a gene. The CDR3 DNA sequence: TGTGCCAGCAGCGGAACTAGCGGGAGGACCACCGGGGAGCTGTTTTTT. Its translation is CASSGTSGRTTGELFF.

This clone has more than one count but fewer than ten. The chain recombines TRBV7-8 with TRBJ1-1; D is possibly TRBD1 (6 bases). With 4 bases removed from V and 5 bases from J, the gap between germline ends came to 20 bases. The germline V gene has CDR1 SGHVS and CDR2 FQNEAQ. The CDR3 spans 16 residues. DNA for the CDR3: TGTGCCAGCAGCTATATAGGGAGGGGGGGCGCGACTGAAGCTTTCTTT. The encoded protein is CASSYIGRGGATEAFF.

The rearrangement uses TRBV5-1 and TRBJ2-3; TRBD1 is a possible D gene (6 bases). Germline CDR1 is SGHRS and CDR2 is YFSETQ. Between the trimmed V and J ends, which lost 0 bases and 0 bases, there was a span of 11 bases. CDR3 length equals 16 residues. The CDR3 coding sequence is TGCGCCAGCAGCTTGGCTGTGACAGGAAGCACAGATACGCAGTATTTT. It encodes CASSLAVTGSTDTQYF.

The V gene is TRBV18, the J gene TRBJ1-5, with 10 bases aligning to TRBD1. After removal of 3 bases from V and 5 bases from J, the junction contained 1 base not matched to a gene. The CDR3 extends over 14 amino acids. Germline V gene lookup returns CDR1 KGHSH and CDR2 LQKENI. CDR3 DNA: TGTGCCAGCTCACCGGACAGGGGGGATCAGCCCCAGCATTTT. Translated: CASSPDRGDQPQHF.

The V and J genes are TRBV2 and TRBJ2-7; 9 bases are shared with TRBD1. This CDR3 has 15 amino acids. V shed 6 bases, J shed 3 bases, and the junction held 9 bases outside the gene matches. Germline lookup yields CDR1 SNHLY and CDR2 FYNNEI. CDR3 in DNA: TGTGCCAGCAGCCCAGGCGGGACAGGGCACTACGAGCAGTACTTC. Its protein is CASSPGGTGHYEQYF. The full variable domain, its missing parts supplied by reference TRBV2 and TRBJ2-7, is EPEVTQTPSHQVTQMGQEVILRCVPISNHLYFYWYRQILGQKVEFLVSFYNNEISEKSEIFDDQFSVERPDGSNFTLKIRSTKLEDSAMYFCASSPGGTGHYEQYFGPGTRLTVT.

This clone showed up just a few times. The gene calls are TRBV27 and TRBJ1-4; a weak D match, TRBD1 (5 bases). The V end was cut by 4 bases, the J end by 8 bases, with 17 bases between. The CDR3 consists of 15 residues. Germline CDR1 is MNHEY and CDR2 is SMNVEV (reference sequence). CDR3 bases: TGTGCCAGCAGTTCATACCCTCAGGGCAACGAAAAACTGTTTTTT. Amino acids: CASSSYPQGNEKLFF.

CDR3 coding DNA: TGCGCCAGCAGCTTGGCATCCTACGAGCAGTACTTC. Translating it yields CASSLASYEQYF. J is TRBJ2-7 and V is TRBV5-1; D call uncertain. The CDR3 has 12 amino acids. CDR1 is SGHRS and CDR2 is YFSETQ in the germline V gene. V shed 0 bases and J shed 1 base, with 2 bases lying between them.

The chain couples TRBV25-1 to TRBJ1-1, with D possibly matching TRBD1 (6 bases). The germline gives CDR1 MGHDK, CDR2 SYGVNS. Trimming pared 3 bases from V and 7 bases from J, leaving 15 bases between. The CDR3 totals 14 residues. CDR3 nucleotide sequence: TGTGCCAGCAGTGACCCCCGGGGGGCCGGTGAAGCTTTCTTT. This codes for CASSDPRGAGEAFF.

The chain carries TRBV14 and TRBJ2-1; D is uncertain. Per germline, CDR1 SGHDN and CDR2 FVKESK. This CDR3 spans 14 amino acids. V was clipped by 4 bases and J by 3 bases, with 10 bases between them. CDR3 sequence reads: CASSRLTHYNEQFF. The CDR3 DNA reads TGTGCCAGCAGCCGCCTAACTCACTACAATGAGCAGTTCTTC.

This chain connects TRBV5-5 to TRBJ2-7; the match to TRBD1 covers 9 bases. Germline CDR1 is SGHKS and CDR2 is YYEKEE (reference sequence). CDR3 length equals 15 residues. J lost 6 bases, V lost 2 bases, and 9 bases had no gene match. The DNA for the CDR3 is TGTGCCAGCAGCTTTAACCGGGACAGGGTGAGCGAGCAGTACTTC. It encodes CASSFNRDRVSEQYF.

CDR3 sequence: CASSMGSGYEKLFF. CDR3 nucleotides: TGTGCCAGTAGTATGGGTTCGGGTTACGAAAAACTGTTTTTT. This sequence joins TRBV19 and TRBJ1-4; D is unclear. V dropped 3 bases and J dropped 8 bases, with 13 bases sitting between them. The CDR3 has 14 residues. Germline V gives CDR1 LNHDA, CDR2 SQIVND (reference sequence).

Of note for this clone: The conserved closing phenylalanine or tryptophan is absent in this CDR3, likely reflecting a read error. J is TRBJ1-6 and V is TRBV6-1; perhaps TRBD1 as D (6 bases). The CDR3 totals 16 residues. V was trimmed by 3 bases and J by 7 bases, leaving 16 bases between them. Germline CDR1 reads MNHNS; CDR2 reads SASEGT. CDR3 nucleotides: TGTGCCAGCAGTGATGGGGGCTATATCAACAATTCACCCCTCCACCTT. Encoded protein: CASSDGGYINNSPLHL.